The 2 T cell receptor beta chains listed next were all sequenced from one sample in a study of blood T cells in healthy people across ages. The authors ran a second PCR of 7 to 11 cycles using a sample-barcoded 5' primer and a J-beta primer mix. TCRdb re-called the 5' RACE reads through MiXCR, storing one row per CDR3 protein. Of approximately 2,000,000 distinct CDR3 sequences in the sample, about 39% were seen once. What was sequenced was blood. The receptors were sampled from a human donor in good health.

The rearrangement uses TRBV4-3 and TRBJ2-7, with D unclear. From germline, CDR1 is LGHNA and CDR2 YSLEER. The CDR3 covers 13 residues. V lost 0 bases and J 4 bases, leaving 7 bases between the germline ends. CDR3 loop: CASSQDIKYEQYF. The CDR3 nucleotides are TGCGCCAGCAGCCAAGATATAAAATACGAGCAGTACTTC.

This clonotype was seen a handful of times. The V gene is TRBV29-1, the J gene TRBJ1-1; TRBD1 matches 7 bases. Unmatched junction bases numbered 8, after V lost 4 bases and J lost 6 bases. The CDR3 runs to 13 residues. The V gene's germline CDR1 is SQVTM and CDR2 ANQGSEA. This CDR3 is CSVGRTGSPEAFF. CDR3 DNA sequence: TGCAGCGTTGGGCGGACAGGTAGCCCTGAAGCTTTCTTT.